This TCR beta chain comes out of a study of T cell responses to AZD1222 COVID-19 vaccine. General study findings and limits: Across the whole spike, CD4 TCRs peaked at regions 160-218 and 743-854. Clonal diversity was possibly underestimated, and white British individuals and females predominated among donors. Baseline seropositivity characterized only a handful of AZD1222 recipients.

V was cut by 7 bases and J by 0 bases, with 19 bases left in between. The CDR3 runs 16 residues. From germline, CDR1 is LGHDT and CDR2 YNNKEL (reference sequence). Repertoires were generated with immunoSEQ multiplex PCR, while TCRdb's copy carries only in-frame clones and drops some. The repertoire holds about 120,000 clones, with 85% to 95% as singletons. As regards this clone: What it recognizes is unknown.

The clonotype comes from an adult in good health. J is TRBJ2-7 and V is TRBV3-1 (or the pseudogene TRBV3-2); perhaps TRBD1 as D (6 bases). The input for sequencing was peripheral blood, taken on day 0 of AZD1222 vaccination. The CDR3, as DNA: TGTGCCAGCACCCCAAGTTCGAGGACAGTCTCCTACGAGCAGTACTTC. It is translated as CASTPSSRTVSYEQYF.